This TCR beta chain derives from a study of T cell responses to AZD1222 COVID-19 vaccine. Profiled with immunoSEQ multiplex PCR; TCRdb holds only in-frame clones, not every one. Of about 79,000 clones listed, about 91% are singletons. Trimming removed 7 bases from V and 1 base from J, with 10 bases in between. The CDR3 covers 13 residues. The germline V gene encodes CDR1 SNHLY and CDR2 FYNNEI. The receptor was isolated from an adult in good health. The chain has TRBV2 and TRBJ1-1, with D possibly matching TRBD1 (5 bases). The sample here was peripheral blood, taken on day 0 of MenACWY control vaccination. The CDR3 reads CASKQESNTEAFF. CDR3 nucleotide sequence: TGTGCCAGCAAACAGGAATCGAACACTGAAGCTTTCTTT.